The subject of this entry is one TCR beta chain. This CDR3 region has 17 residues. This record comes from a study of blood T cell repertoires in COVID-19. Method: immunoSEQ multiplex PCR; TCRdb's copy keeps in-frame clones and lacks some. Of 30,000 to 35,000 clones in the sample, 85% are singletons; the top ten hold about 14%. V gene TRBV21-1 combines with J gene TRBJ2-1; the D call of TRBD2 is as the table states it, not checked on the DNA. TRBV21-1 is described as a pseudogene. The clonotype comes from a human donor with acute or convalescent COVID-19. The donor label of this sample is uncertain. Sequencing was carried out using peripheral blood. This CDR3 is CASVSTSGTPGGNEQFF. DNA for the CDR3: TGTGCCAGCGTCTCTACTAGCGGGACCCCCGGGGGCAATGAGCAGTTCTTC.